The clone carrying this T cell receptor (beta chain) showed up many times. Authors of the study amplified TCR beta CDR3 regions from RNA transcripts. The TCR CDR3 first-round RT-PCR relied on the HTBI primer set. MiXCR, applied by TCRdb to the multiplex PCR reads, yields one record per CDR3 protein. The data show 250,000 to 400,000 distinct CDR3 sequences, approximately 13% seen once. This record belongs to a study of T cells in Graves' hyperthyroidism and ophthalmopathy. About the study: At the time of initial diagnosis and before any treatment, peripheral blood was collected.

After removal of 5 bases from V and 4 bases from J, the junction contained 8 bases not matched to a gene. CDR3 length: 15 amino acids. Looked up from germline, CDR1 is LNHDA and CDR2 is SQIVND (reference sequence). Isolation of PBMCs was performed on 8.5 to 10 ml fresh peripheral blood. Sequencing used blood. The TCR originated in a middle-aged woman with Graves' ophthalmopathy. The genes are TRBV19 and TRBJ1-2, with 9 bases that match TRBD1. CDR3 region: CASSPTGGSGYGYTF. Here the CDR3 DNA reads TGTGCCAGTAGTCCAACAGGGGGCTCTGGCTATGGCTACACCTTC.